Below, 10 T cell receptor beta chains from the same sample are listed, as sequenced in a study of cytomegalovirus exposure and HLA in healthy donors. The PCR used 60 Vbeta and 13 Jbeta primers. Clones were read by immunoSEQ multiplex PCR, and TCRdb kept only the in-frame ones, dropping some. In the table there are 120,000 to 150,000 clones, 73% of which are singletons. Sequenced material: PBMCs. All receptors come from a woman between 18 and 29 years old in good health and CMV-seronegative.

This clone was counted between two and nine times. The chain uses TRBV19 and TRBJ2-7, with 13 bases identical to TRBD2. CDR1 and CDR2 (germline): LNHDA, SQIVND (reference sequence). The CDR3 sequence is 15 residues long. J was trimmed by 7 bases and V by 7 bases; bases with no gene match: 10. The CDR3 nucleotides read TGTGCCAGTAACCCTCGGACTAGCGGGGGAGGTGAGCAGTACTTC. Translating gives CASNPRTSGGGEQYF. Looking up the rest from reference TRBV19 and TRBJ2-7 gives the full variable domain: DGGITQSPKYLFRKEGQNVTLSCEQNLNHDAMYWYRQDPGQGLRLIYYSQIVNDFQKGDIAEGYSVSREKKESFPLTVTSAQKNPTAFYLCASNPRTSGGGEQYFGPGTRLTVT.

V is TRBV7-9 and J is TRBJ2-1; no clear D gene. Germline V gives CDR1 SEHNR, CDR2 FQNEAQ (reference sequence). This CDR3 has 12 residues. V lost 4 bases to trimming and J lost 7 bases, with 8 bases between them. The CDR3 DNA is TGTGCCAGCAGCTCCGTCTCGAATGAGCAGTTCTTC. This translates into CASSSVSNEQFF.

V usage is TRBV5-1 and J usage is TRBJ2-7; D is possibly TRBD2 (7 bases). CDR3 size: 16 residues. With 1 base removed from V and 5 bases from J, the gap between germline ends came to 19 bases. Looked up from germline, CDR1 is SGHRS and CDR2 is YFSETQ. The CDR3 sequence is CASSLMFGGAGDEQYF. In DNA form, the CDR3 reads TGCGCCAGCAGCTTGATGTTTGGGGGGGCAGGCGACGAGCAGTACTTC.

The genes are TRBV7-8 and TRBJ1-5, with 7 bases matching TRBD1. V lost 5 bases to trimming and J lost 2 bases; unmatched junction nucleotides: 9. Looked up from germline, CDR1 is SGHVS and CDR2 is FQNEAQ. This CDR3 region has 16 residues. The CDR3 protein is CASSRGTAVGNQPQHF. Here the CDR3 DNA reads TGTGCCAGCAGCCGCGGGACAGCGGTTGGCAATCAGCCCCAGCATTTT.

The chain uses TRBV4-3 and TRBJ1-6, with 7 bases lining up with TRBD1. Germline loops: CDR1 LGHNA, CDR2 YSLEER. J was trimmed by 10 bases and V by 1 base; bases with no gene match: 10. The CDR3 covers 16 residues. The DNA of the CDR3 is TGCGCCAGCAGCCAAGGTTGGGGGATACAGGGGTCACCCCTCCACTTT. This encodes CASSQGWGIQGSPLHF.

The J gene is TRBJ1-6, the V gene TRBV19; D possibly corresponds to TRBD1 (5 bases). Trimming removed 5 bases at V and 5 bases at J, with 13 bases between. This CDR3 comprises 15 residues. Germline assignment: CDR1 LNHDA and CDR2 SQIVND (reference sequence). Here the CDR3 DNA reads TGTGCCAGTAGTTTCCACTGGGGGGATAATTCACCCCTCCACTTT. It is translated as CASSFHWGDNSPLHF.

The chain couples TRBV27 to TRBJ2-7, with D maybe TRBD1 (7 bases). The germline V and J ends were trimmed by 6 bases and 3 bases, with 15 bases remaining between them. This CDR3 spans 14 amino acids. Germline CDR1 is MNHEY and CDR2 is SMNVEV (reference sequence). The CDR3 DNA is TGTGCCAGCAGAGGGCAGGGGGAGGTCTACGAGCAGTACGTC. Its protein product is CASRGQGEVYEQYV.

V usage is TRBV7-8 and J usage is TRBJ2-1; 9 positions agree with TRBD1. Germline values: CDR1 SGHVS, CDR2 FQNEAQ. The junction had 11 bases not matched to a gene; V was cut back by 0 bases and J by 8 bases. CDR3 length: 17 residues. The CDR3 spells CASSLARGQGVLDEQFF. The CDR3 DNA follows: TGTGCCAGCAGCTTAGCGCGGGGACAGGGAGTATTGGATGAGCAGTTCTTC.

This sequence joins TRBV5-4 and TRBJ1-1, with D perhaps TRBD1 (6 bases). This CDR3 is 15 amino acids long. Trimming stripped 0 bases from V and 4 bases from J, with 13 bases between. Germline CDR1 SGHNT, CDR2 YYREEE (reference sequence). CDR3 sequence reads: CASSLGVARGTEAFF. The CDR3 nucleotides are TGTGCCAGCAGCTTGGGGGTGGCCAGGGGCACTGAAGCTTTCTTT.

The V call is TRBV11-2, the J call TRBJ2-1; 7 positions agree with TRBD1. V was pared by 4 bases and J by 3 bases, with 12 bases of the junction left unmatched. The CDR3 has 17 residues. The V gene's germline CDR1 is SGHAT and CDR2 FQNNGV. CDR3 coding DNA: TGTGCCAGCAGCTCCCCAACCGGGACAGAACTCTACAATGAGCAGTTCTTC. This codes for CASSSPTGTELYNEQFF.